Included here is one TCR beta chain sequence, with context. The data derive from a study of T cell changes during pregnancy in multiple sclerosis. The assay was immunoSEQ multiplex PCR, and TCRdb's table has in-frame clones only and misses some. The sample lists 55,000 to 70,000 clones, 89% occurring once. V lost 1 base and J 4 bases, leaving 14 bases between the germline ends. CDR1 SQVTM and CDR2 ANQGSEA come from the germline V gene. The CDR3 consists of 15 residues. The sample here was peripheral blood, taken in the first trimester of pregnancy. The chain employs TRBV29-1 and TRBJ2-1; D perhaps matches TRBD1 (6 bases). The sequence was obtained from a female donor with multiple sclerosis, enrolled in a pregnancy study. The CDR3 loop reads CSVEGTVDLYNEQFF. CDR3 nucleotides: TGCAGCGTTGAAGGGACAGTTGATTTGTACAATGAGCAGTTCTTC.